The 18 T cell receptor beta chains given below trace back to one sample, sequenced in a study of blood T cell repertoires in COVID-19. The table came from immunoSEQ multiplex PCR; TCRdb's copy has only in-frame clones and leaves some out. The sample records about 230,000 clones, about 84% being singletons. The sample was peripheral blood. These receptors all come from an elderly woman with acute or convalescent COVID-19.

The chain is built from TRBV5-1 and TRBJ2-3, with TRBD1 as a possible D gene (5 bases). V lost 4 bases and J 2 bases, leaving 11 bases between the germline ends. Germline V gene lookup returns CDR1 SGHRS and CDR2 YFSETQ. The CDR3 loop spans 14 amino acids. CDR3 sequence (DNA): TGCGCCAGCAGCCTAGACAGAAACACAGATACGCAGTATTTT. As protein: CASSLDRNTDTQYF.

This rearrangement joins TRBV5-4 to TRBJ1-2; D call uncertain. The CDR3 extends over 13 amino acids. Germline loops: CDR1 SGHNT, CDR2 YYREEE (reference sequence). V was cut by 0 bases and J by 2 bases, with 5 bases left in between. The CDR3 DNA reads as TGTGCCAGCAGCTTGGTACAGAACTATGGCTACACCTTC. This sequence encodes CASSLVQNYGYTF.

The V and J genes are TRBV24-1 and TRBJ2-1, with TRBD2 matching 9 bases. This CDR3 comprises 15 residues. Germline V gene data show CDR1 as KGHDR and CDR2 as SFDVKD. V lost 5 bases, J lost 2 bases, and 3 bases stayed unmatched. This CDR3 reads CATSGASGAYNEQFF. In DNA, the CDR3 is TGTGCCACCAGTGGGGCTAGCGGGGCCTACAATGAGCAGTTCTTC.

The CDR3 reads CASSLDPSGQGYEQYF. DNA of the CDR3: TGTGCCAGCAGCTTAGACCCCTCGGGACAGGGGTACGAGCAGTACTTC. V and J are TRBV11-2 and TRBJ2-7, with 10 bases aligning to TRBD1. This CDR3 comprises 16 residues. Germline CDR1 reads SGHAT; CDR2 reads FQNNGV. Trimming at V came to 0 bases and at J to 4 bases, leaving 6 bases not matched to a gene.

The chain uses TRBV7-9 and TRBJ2-2; TRBD1 matches at 7 bases. Looked up from germline, CDR1 is SEHNR and CDR2 is FQNEAQ (reference sequence). This CDR3 spans 14 amino acids. V trimming: 5 bases; J trimming: 6 bases; junction bases outside the gene matches: 6. The CDR3, as DNA: TGTGCCAGCAGCCCGACAGGGTTGGCCGGGGAGCTGTTTTTT. Translating it yields CASSPTGLAGELFF.

The chain employs TRBV19 and TRBJ1-2; a possible D gene is TRBD1 (5 bases). Germline lookup yields CDR1 LNHDA and CDR2 SQIVND (reference sequence). CDR3 size: 14 residues. V was clipped by 8 bases and J by 7 bases, with 20 bases between them. CDR3 protein: CASRLFGQGFGYTF. The CDR3 bases are TGTGCCAGTCGCTTATTCGGACAAGGATTTGGCTACACCTTC.

The chain couples TRBV27 to TRBJ2-1, with a tentative D call TRBD2 (6 bases). The V end lost 1 base, the J end lost 8 bases, and 24 bases lay between the germline ends. The germline gives CDR1 MNHEY, CDR2 SMNVEV (reference sequence). The CDR3 loop spans 18 amino acids. CDR3 nucleotides: TGTGCCAGCAGTTTATTAAGGCCCGGGGGACTTAAGCACCATGAGCAGTTCTTC. It specifies CASSLLRPGGLKHHEQFF.

This chain links TRBV5-1 with TRBJ2-3; the D gene is possibly TRBD1 (5 bases). Germline CDR1 reads SGHRS; CDR2 reads YFSETQ. CDR3 length: 14 amino acids. Trimming stripped 0 bases from V and 4 bases from J, with 9 bases between. The CDR3 coding sequence is TGCGCCAGCAGCTTGGCCCAGGGTTCAGATACGCAGTATTTT. Translation: CASSLAQGSDTQYF. Full variable domain (rest looked up from reference TRBV5-1 and TRBJ2-3): KAGVTQTPRYLIKTRGQQVTLSCSPISGHRSVSWYQQTPGQGLQFLFEYFSETQRNKGNFPGRFSGRQFSNSRSEMNVSTLELGDSALYLCASSLAQGSDTQYFGPGTRLTVL.

This clone was recorded a few times. The chain is built from TRBV9 and TRBJ1-1; D gene ambiguous. CDR1 SGDLS and CDR2 YYNGEE come from the germline V gene. This CDR3 has 15 residues. V dropped 0 bases and J dropped 4 bases, with 13 bases sitting between them. DNA for the CDR3: TGTGCCAGCAGCGTAGCCAGCGGTTTCGGCACTGAAGCTTTCTTT. Translated, it gives CASSVASGFGTEAFF.

The sample holds one count of this clone. This rearrangement joins TRBV5-1 to TRBJ1-6, with 9 bases fitting TRBD1. The CDR3 totals 16 residues. Germline CDR1 is SGHRS and CDR2 is YFSETQ. V shed 6 bases and J 2 bases; nucleotides not matched to a gene: 6. The CDR3 loop is CASNPGQGAYNSPLHF. The DNA for the CDR3 is TGCGCCAGCAACCCGGGACAGGGAGCCTATAATTCACCCCTCCACTTT. The whole variable domain, remainder taken from reference TRBV5-1 and TRBJ1-6, is KAGVTQTPRYLIKTRGQQVTLSCSPISGHRSVSWYQQTPGQGLQFLFEYFSETQRNKGNFPGRFSGRQFSNSRSEMNVSTLELGDSALYLCASNPGQGAYNSPLHFGNGTRLTVT.

V is TRBV19 and J is TRBJ1-2, with TRBD1 identical over 10 bases. CDR1 is LNHDA, CDR2 SQIVND, per germline (reference sequence). The J segment lost 8 bases and the V segment lost 5 bases, leaving 5 bases of the junction unmatched. The CDR3 is 13 amino acids. In DNA, the CDR3 is TGTGCCAGTAGTTCCGGACAGGGGGGCGGCTACACCTTC. Amino acids: CASSSGQGGGYTF.

J is TRBJ2-1 and V is TRBV30; 9 bases map to TRBD2. Losses at the gene ends were 3 bases for V and 12 bases for J; bases not matched to a gene: 12. The CDR3 contains 14 residues. Germline CDR1 is GTSNPN and CDR2 is SVGIG (reference sequence). For the CDR3, the DNA is TGTGCCTGGAGGGAATTGCGGGAGGGGAAGGGGCAGTTCTTC. Its protein is CAWRELREGKGQFF.

The V and J genes are TRBV9 and TRBJ2-2, with 8 bases lining up with TRBD2. This CDR3 is 15 amino acids long. V was pared by 6 bases and J by 6 bases, with 10 bases of the junction left unmatched. Germline CDR1 SGDLS, CDR2 YYNGEE. CDR3 sequence: CASTFGLAGPGELFF. CDR3 DNA sequence: TGTGCCAGCACCTTCGGACTAGCAGGTCCCGGGGAGCTGTTTTTT.

This chain uses TRBV4-1 with TRBJ1-6; 10 bases agree with TRBD1. V lost 4 bases and J lost 7; bases outside the gene matches: 4. This CDR3 contains 15 residues. CDR1 is MGHRA, CDR2 YSYEKL, per germline. Written as DNA, the CDR3 is TGCGCCAGCAGCCTAAGGGACAGGGGAAATTCACCCCTCCACTTT. This encodes CASSLRDRGNSPLHF.

Concerning this clone itself: Distinct nucleotide sequences in the sample also encode this CDR3. The chain is built from TRBV29-1 and TRBJ2-5; maybe TRBD1 (5 bases). V was cut by 6 bases and J by 2 bases, with 10 bases left in between. Per the germline V gene, CDR1 is SQVTM and CDR2 is ANQGSEA. The CDR3 is 12 amino acids. The CDR3 DNA sequence: TGCAGCGTGTTTAGGGGTCAAGAGACCCAGTACTTC. It is translated as CSVFRGQETQYF.

This chain links TRBV6-5 with TRBJ2-2; 11 bases agree with TRBD2. Germline-derived CDR1 and CDR2 are MNHEY and SVGAGI. With V trimmed by 8 bases and J by 7 bases, 6 bases remained unmatched. The CDR3 extends over 14 amino acids. In DNA, the CDR3 is TGTGCCAGCGTATTAGCGGGAGGGGGCGGGGAGCTGTTTTTT. It is translated as CASVLAGGGGELFF.

The rearrangement links TRBV2 to TRBJ2-5; 10 bases align to TRBD1. V gave up 8 bases and J gave up 1 base; unmatched junction bases: 4. Germline V lookup: CDR1 SNHLY, CDR2 FYNNEI. There are 14 residues in the CDR3. The CDR3 DNA is TGTGCCAGCGGGGGACAGGGGACCCAAGAGACCCAGTACTTC. Its translation: CASGGQGTQETQYF.

The chain recombines TRBV19 with TRBJ2-5; 7 bases are shared with TRBD1. The germline V gene has CDR1 LNHDA and CDR2 SQIVND (reference sequence). The J segment lost 1 base and the V segment lost 4 bases, leaving 6 bases of the junction unmatched. This CDR3 has 15 residues. CDR3 amino acids: CASSRKQGSQETQYF. The CDR3 region has the DNA TGTGCCAGTAGTAGAAAACAGGGGTCCCAAGAGACCCAGTACTTC.